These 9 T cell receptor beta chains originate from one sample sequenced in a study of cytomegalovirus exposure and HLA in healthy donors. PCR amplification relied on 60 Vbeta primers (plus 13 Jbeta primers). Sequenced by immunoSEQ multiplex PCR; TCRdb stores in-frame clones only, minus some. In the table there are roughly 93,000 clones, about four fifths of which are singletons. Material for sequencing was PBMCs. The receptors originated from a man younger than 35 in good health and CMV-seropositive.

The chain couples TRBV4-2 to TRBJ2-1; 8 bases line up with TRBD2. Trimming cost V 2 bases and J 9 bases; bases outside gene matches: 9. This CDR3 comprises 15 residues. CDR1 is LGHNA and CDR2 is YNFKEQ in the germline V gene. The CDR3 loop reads CASSQSGGAYSEQFF. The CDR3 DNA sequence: TGTGCCAGCAGCCAATCCGGGGGGGCGTATAGTGAGCAGTTCTTC.

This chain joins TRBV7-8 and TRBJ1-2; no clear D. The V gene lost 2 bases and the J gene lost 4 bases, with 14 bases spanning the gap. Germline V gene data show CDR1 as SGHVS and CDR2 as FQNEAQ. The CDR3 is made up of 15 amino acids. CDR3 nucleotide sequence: TGTGCCAGCAGCTTAAGTTTCGCATCCGGCTATGGCTACACCTTC. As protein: CASSLSFASGYGYTF.

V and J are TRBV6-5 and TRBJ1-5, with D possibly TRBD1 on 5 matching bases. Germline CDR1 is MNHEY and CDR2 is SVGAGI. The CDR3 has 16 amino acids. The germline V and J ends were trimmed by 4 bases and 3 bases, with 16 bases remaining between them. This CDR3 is CASSLGRADPNQPQHF. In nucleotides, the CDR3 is TGTGCCAGCAGTTTGGGCAGGGCGGACCCCAATCAGCCCCAGCATTTT.

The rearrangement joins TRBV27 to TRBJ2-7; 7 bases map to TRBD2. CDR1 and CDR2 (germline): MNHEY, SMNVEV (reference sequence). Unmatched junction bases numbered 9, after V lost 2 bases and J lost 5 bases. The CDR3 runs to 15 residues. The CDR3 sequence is CASSLGAYGGDEQYF. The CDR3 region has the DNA TGTGCCAGCAGTTTAGGGGCGTATGGGGGGGACGAGCAGTACTTC.

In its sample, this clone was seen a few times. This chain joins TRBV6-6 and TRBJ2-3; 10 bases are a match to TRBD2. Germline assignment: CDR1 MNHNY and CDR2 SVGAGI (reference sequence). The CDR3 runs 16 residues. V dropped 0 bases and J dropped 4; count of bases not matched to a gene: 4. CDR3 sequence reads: CASSYSPSGGADTQYF. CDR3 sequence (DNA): TGTGCCAGCAGTTACTCTCCTAGCGGGGGAGCAGATACGCAGTATTTT.

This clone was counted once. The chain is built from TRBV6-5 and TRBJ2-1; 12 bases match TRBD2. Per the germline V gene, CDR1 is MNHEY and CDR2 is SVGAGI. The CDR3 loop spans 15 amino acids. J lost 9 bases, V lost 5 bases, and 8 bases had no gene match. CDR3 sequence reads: CASSQETSGGSEQFF. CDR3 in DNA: TGTGCCAGCAGTCAAGAGACTAGCGGGGGTAGTGAGCAGTTCTTC.

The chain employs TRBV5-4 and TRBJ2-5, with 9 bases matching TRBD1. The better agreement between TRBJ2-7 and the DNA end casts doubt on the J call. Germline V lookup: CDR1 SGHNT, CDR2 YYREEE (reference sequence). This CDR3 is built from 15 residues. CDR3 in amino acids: CASSLEQGASYEQYF. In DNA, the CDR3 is TGTGCCAGCAGCTTGGAACAGGGGGCTTCTTACGAGCAGTACTTC.

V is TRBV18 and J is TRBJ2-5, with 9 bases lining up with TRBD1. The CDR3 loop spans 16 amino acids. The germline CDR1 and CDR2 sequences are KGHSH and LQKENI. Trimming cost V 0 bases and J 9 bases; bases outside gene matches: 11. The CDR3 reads CASSPPGTGQMLAQYF. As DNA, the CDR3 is TGTGCCAGCTCACCACCGGGGACAGGGCAGATGTTGGCCCAGTACTTC.

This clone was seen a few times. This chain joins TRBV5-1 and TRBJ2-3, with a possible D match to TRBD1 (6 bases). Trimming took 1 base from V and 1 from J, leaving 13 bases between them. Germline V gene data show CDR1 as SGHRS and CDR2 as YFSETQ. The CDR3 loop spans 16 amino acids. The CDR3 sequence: CASSLYGTTRTDTQYF. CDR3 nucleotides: TGCGCCAGCAGCTTGTACGGGACAACCCGCACAGATACGCAGTATTTT.